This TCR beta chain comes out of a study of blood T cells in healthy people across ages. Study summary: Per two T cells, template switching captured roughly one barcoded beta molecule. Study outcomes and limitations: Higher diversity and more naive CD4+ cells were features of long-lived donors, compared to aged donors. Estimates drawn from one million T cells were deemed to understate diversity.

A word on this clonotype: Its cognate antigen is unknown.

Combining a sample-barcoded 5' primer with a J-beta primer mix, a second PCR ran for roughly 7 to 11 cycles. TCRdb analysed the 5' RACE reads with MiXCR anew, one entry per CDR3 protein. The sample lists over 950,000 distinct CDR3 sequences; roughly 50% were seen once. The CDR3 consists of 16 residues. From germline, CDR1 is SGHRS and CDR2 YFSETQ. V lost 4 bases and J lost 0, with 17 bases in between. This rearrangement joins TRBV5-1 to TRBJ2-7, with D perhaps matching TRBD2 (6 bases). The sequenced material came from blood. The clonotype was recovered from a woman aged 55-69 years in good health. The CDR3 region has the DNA TGCGCCAGCAGCCGGGAGCTAAACTCATACTCCTACGAGCAGTACTTC. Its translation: CASSRELNSYSYEQYF.